This record concerns one T cell receptor beta chain sequence. Its antigen is unknown. This entry belongs to a study of T cell responses to AZD1222 COVID-19 vaccine. Study-level points and caveats: Scientists sampled the repertoires only once the peak T cell response had passed.

Assay used: immunoSEQ multiplex PCR; TCRdb lists only in-frame clones, some missing. Counted here are 90,000 to 120,000 clones, about 85% occurring once; the ten biggest clones make up around 4.9%. The junction had 2 bases not matched to a gene; V was cut back by 2 bases and J by 7 bases. The CDR3 spans 13 residues. Pooling of second doses given at about 4 or about 12 weeks was done. The sequences come from peripheral blood, collected 28 days after the second AZD1222 dose. The chain combines TRBV12-3 or TRBV12-4 with TRBJ1-2, with TRBD1 identical over 9 bases. This sequence originates from an adult who received the AZD1222 COVID-19 vaccine. The CDR3 region is CASSLRDRVGYTF. As DNA, the CDR3 is TGTGCCAGCAGTTTACGGGACAGGGTTGGCTACACCTTC.